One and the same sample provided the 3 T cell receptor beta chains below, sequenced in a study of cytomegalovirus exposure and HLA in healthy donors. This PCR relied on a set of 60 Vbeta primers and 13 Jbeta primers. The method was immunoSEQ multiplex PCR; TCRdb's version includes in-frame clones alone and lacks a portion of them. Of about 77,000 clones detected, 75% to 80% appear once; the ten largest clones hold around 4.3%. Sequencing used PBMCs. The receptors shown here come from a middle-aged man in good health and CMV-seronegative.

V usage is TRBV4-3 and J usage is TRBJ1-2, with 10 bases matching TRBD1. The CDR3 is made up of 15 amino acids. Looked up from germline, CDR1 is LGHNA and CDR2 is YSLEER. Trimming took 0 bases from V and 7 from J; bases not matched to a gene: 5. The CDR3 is CASSQDRRDRGGYTF. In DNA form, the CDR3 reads TGCGCCAGCAGCCAAGATCGGAGGGACAGGGGTGGCTACACCTTC.

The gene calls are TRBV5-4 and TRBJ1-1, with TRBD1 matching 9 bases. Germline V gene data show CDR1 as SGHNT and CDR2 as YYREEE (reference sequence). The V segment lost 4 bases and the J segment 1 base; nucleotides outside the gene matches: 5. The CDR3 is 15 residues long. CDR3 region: CASSERTGENTEAFF. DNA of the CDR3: TGTGCCAGCAGCGAAAGGACAGGGGAGAACACTGAAGCTTTCTTT.

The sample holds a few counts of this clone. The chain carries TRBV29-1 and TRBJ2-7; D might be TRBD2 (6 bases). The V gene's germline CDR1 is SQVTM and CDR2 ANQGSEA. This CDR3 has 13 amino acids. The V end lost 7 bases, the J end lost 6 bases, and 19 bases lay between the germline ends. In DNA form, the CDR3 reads TGCAGCGCTGAGGGGTGGGAGGCGAGCGAGCAGTACTTC. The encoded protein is CSAEGWEASEQYF.